This TCR beta chain appears in the sequencing data of a study of blood T cells in healthy people across ages. This clonotype came up a few times. Sample-barcoded 5' priming and a J-beta primer mix drove a second PCR of 7 to 11 cycles. TCRdb independently ran MiXCR on the 5' RACE reads; one entry per CDR3 protein. This table holds 700,000 to 950,000 distinct CDR3 sequences, more than 40% found once. Collection of around 10 milliliters of peripheral blood was performed for each donor. CDR3 length: 12 residues. The V gene's germline CDR1 is DFQATT and CDR2 SNEGSKA (reference sequence). Trimming at V came to 6 bases and at J to 8 bases, leaving 9 bases not matched to a gene.

V and J are TRBV20-1 and TRBJ1-2, with 7 bases identical to TRBD1. The sample comprised blood. The receptor's source is a woman between 55 and 75 years old in good health. The CDR3 reads CSALQGQRGYTF. The CDR3 region has the DNA TGCAGTGCCCTACAGGGGCAAAGGGGCTACACCTTC.